This TCR beta chain was recorded in a study of identical twins. Points from the study as a whole: Fewer insertions marked abundant cord blood beta clonotypes; young adult naive trended weakly, memory not at all. A cross-sectional statistical analysis, not follow-up of the same donors, supported the conclusions.

CDR3 length equals 15 residues. V gave up 4 bases and J gave up 5 bases; unmatched junction bases: 10. Germline lookup yields CDR1 GTSNPN and CDR2 SVGIG (reference sequence). TCRdb re-called the 5' RACE reads with MiXCR, one entry per CDR3 protein. The data show under 300,000 distinct CDR3 sequences, about 12% seen once. About this clonotype itself: Its antigen is as yet unknown.

This sample was shared with a second study, whose subject was yellow fever vaccine responses in identical twins. From that paper: Reportedly, the response of twins' T cells to the vaccine seemed partly convergent, partly personalized.

Specimen: memory (CD45RO+) T cells sorted from blood. The sequence was collected from a woman aged 18-29 years in good health. V usage is TRBV30 and J usage is TRBJ2-3; 9 nucleotides align to TRBD1. This CDR3 reads CAWISRDRERDTQYF. The CDR3 DNA is TGTGCCTGGATCTCAAGGGACAGGGAAAGAGATACGCAGTATTTT.